This is a list of T cell receptor beta chains from one sample in a study of CD8 T cells in ankylosing spondylitis. TCRdb independently ran MiXCR on the 5' RACE reads; one entry per CDR3 protein. The table shows a few hundred thousand distinct CDR3 sequences, with roughly a tenth occurring only once. The sample comprised blood, either unsorted or a sorted T cell fraction (not recorded which). The receptors here all came from a male donor with ankylosing spondylitis or in good health (not recorded which). Each CDR3 is given with its conserved first and last residue. D genes are given only for firm matches. Clone sizes are given selectively: once, few, many, or a class where the clone is expanded.

TRBD1 | . | TRBJ1-5 | TRBV4-1 | CASSQAGQGAHQPQHF | TGCGCCAGCAGCCAAGCCGGACAGGGGGCGCATCAGCCCCAGCATTTT
TRBD2 | many | TRBJ2-1 | TRBV20-1 | CSAFSGGQTNEQFF | TGCAGTGCTTTTAGCGGGGGCCAAACCAATGAGCAGTTCTTC
TRBD2 | many | TRBJ2-1 | TRBV5-1 | CASRPGTSGFDEQFF | TGCGCCAGCAGACCCGGGACTAGTGGCTTCGATGAGCAGTTCTTC
TRBD1 | many | TRBJ2-2 | TRBV5-1 | CAITTGRTGELFF | TGCGCCATCACGACAGGGCGCACCGGGGAGCTGTTTTTT
. | many | TRBJ2-7 | TRBV20-1 | CSARARFGGQSLYEQYF | TGCAGTGCTAGAGCTCGGTTTGGTGGACAGTCACTATACGAGCAGTACTTC
. | many | TRBJ2-2 | TRBV4-2 | CASSHRGSTPSNTGELFF | TGTGCCAGCAGCCACCGGGGCAGTACCCCTTCGAACACCGGGGAGCTGTTTTTT
TRBD1 | . | TRBJ1-1 | TRBV4-1 | CASSQGTGLAF | TGCGCCAGCAGCCAAGGGACAGGGCTGGCTTTT
TRBD2 | many | TRBJ2-1 | TRBV7-8 | CASSLKAGALYNEQFF | TGTGCCAGCAGCTTAAAAGCGGGAGCCTTATACAATGAGCAGTTCTTC
TRBD2 | many | TRBJ2-2 | TRBV9 | CASSPSPSGRVSGELFF | TGTGCCAGCAGCCCATCCCCTAGCGGGAGGGTGTCCGGGGAGCTGTTTTTT
. | many | TRBJ2-5 | TRBV9 | CASSATPWGQETQYF | TGTGCCAGCAGCGCGACCCCGTGGGGGCAAGAGACCCAGTACTTC
TRBD2 | few | TRBJ2-1 | TRBV4-2 | CASSQDAASGGNEQFF | TGTGCCAGCAGCCAAGATGCGGCTAGCGGGGGCAATGAGCAGTTCTTC
. | many | TRBJ2-3 | TRBV6-1 | CASSQLLTDTQYF | TGTGCCAGCAGTCAACTCCTTACAGATACGCAGTATTTT
. | few | TRBJ2-5 | TRBV15 | CATSPGQTEETQYF | TGTGCCACCAGCCCCGGCCAGACGGAAGAGACCCAGTACTTC
TRBD2 | . | TRBJ2-3 | TRBV20-1 | CSALAGERDTQYF | TGCAGTGCCCTAGCGGGGGAAAGGGATACGCAGTATTTT
. | many | TRBJ1-2 | TRBV4-2 | CASSQDGVNGYTF | TGTGCCAGCAGCCAAGATGGGGTAAACGGCTACACCTTC
. | many | TRBJ1-4 | TRBV29-1 | CSVGANEKLFF | TGCAGCGTAGGGGCTAATGAAAAACTGTTTTTT
TRBD2 | . | TRBJ2-7 | TRBV2 | CATSPGLAGGTYEQYF | TGTGCCACCTCTCCGGGACTAGCGGGGGGTACCTACGAGCAGTACTTC
. | many | TRBJ2-1 | TRBV15 | CATSRTRSRDNEQFF | TGTGCCACCAGCAGGACACGGAGCCGAGACAATGAGCAGTTCTTC
. | many | TRBJ2-1 | TRBV4-1 | CASSQVSSTYNEQFF | TGCGCCAGCAGCCAAGTAAGCTCAACCTACAATGAGCAGTTCTTC
. | many | TRBJ1-3 | TRBV4-2 | CASSQERSGNTIYF | TGTGCCAGCAGCCAAGAAAGGTCTGGAAACACCATATATTTT
. | many | TRBJ2-2 | TRBV5-1 | CASSPPVWGSSGELFF | TGCGCCAGCAGCCCCCCCGTCTGGGGGAGTAGCGGGGAGCTGTTTTTT
TRBD1 | few | TRBJ1-5 | TRBV20-1 | CSARDAGGGQQPQHF | TGCAGTGCTAGAGATGCGGGCGGGGGACAGCAGCCCCAGCATTTT
. | few | TRBJ1-1 | TRBV5-1 | CASSGLQGSPEAFF | TGCGCCAGCAGCGGACTACAGGGAAGCCCTGAAGCTTTCTTT
. | many | TRBJ2-1 | TRBV5-6 | CASSSPVGDGYNEQFF | TGTGCCAGCAGCTCACCTGTAGGGGACGGCTACAATGAGCAGTTCTTC
. | . | TRBJ1-2 | TRBV20-1 | CSARVQGDYGYTF | TGCAGTGCTAGAGTCCAGGGTGACTATGGCTACACCTTC